A single sample is the source of the 21 T cell receptor beta chains below, sequenced in a study of blood T cell repertoires in COVID-19. Method: immunoSEQ multiplex PCR; TCRdb's copy keeps in-frame clones and lacks some. This sample has roughly 280,000 clones, with approximately 86% found just once. The specimen sequenced was peripheral blood. Receptors were obtained from a man in his forties with active or convalescent COVID-19.

The chain has TRBV5-4 and TRBJ1-4, with D possibly matching TRBD1 (5 bases). The length of the CDR3 is 14 residues. Germline V gives CDR1 SGHNT, CDR2 YYREEE (reference sequence). Deletions cut 0 bases from V and 5 bases from J, with 8 bases between. The chain's CDR3 is CASSLGTGNEKLFF. Here the CDR3 DNA reads TGTGCCAGCAGCTTGGGAACAGGAAATGAAAAACTGTTTTTT.

This rearrangement joins TRBV5-1 to TRBJ2-6, with 7 bases aligning to TRBD1. This CDR3 contains 14 residues. The germline gives CDR1 SGHRS, CDR2 YFSETQ. V gave up 9 bases and J gave up 4 bases; unmatched junction bases: 7. The CDR3 DNA follows: TGCGCCACCACGACAGGGATCGGGGCCAACGTCCTGACTTTC. It translates to CATTTGIGANVLTF.

This clone was counted once. The chain couples TRBV25-1 to TRBJ2-7, with D perhaps matching TRBD1 (5 bases). Germline loops: CDR1 MGHDK, CDR2 SYGVNS. The CDR3 is made up of 13 amino acids. V lost 4 bases and J 3 bases, leaving 10 bases between the germline ends. This CDR3 is CASSGQSLYEQYF. The DNA for the CDR3 is TGTGCCAGCAGTGGACAGTCCCTCTACGAGCAGTACTTC.

This chain links TRBV18 with TRBJ2-7; D may be TRBD2 (5 bases). Trimming took 0 bases from V and 7 from J, leaving 13 bases between them. Germline V gene sequence: CDR1 KGHSH, CDR2 LQKENI. The CDR3 contains 14 residues. This CDR3 is CASSPPSPRDEQYF. The CDR3 DNA sequence: TGTGCCAGCTCACCACCCTCCCCCCGGGATGAGCAGTACTTC. The whole variable domain, remainder taken from reference TRBV18 and TRBJ2-7, is NAGVMQNPRHLVRRRGQEARLRCSPMKGHSHVYWYRQLPEEGLKFMVYLQKENIIDESGMPKERFSAEFPKEGPSILRIQQVVRGDSAAYFCASSPPSPRDEQYFGPGTRLTVT.

In its sample, this clone was seen once. The rearrangement links TRBV24-1 to TRBJ2-2, with 15 positions matching TRBD2. Trimming took 7 bases from V and 4 from J; bases not matched to a gene: 6. The CDR3 has 17 amino acids. Looked up from germline, CDR1 is KGHDR and CDR2 is SFDVKD. The CDR3 DNA sequence: TGTGCCACCAGGACCGGGACTAGCGGGAGGTCCACCGGGGAGCTGTTTTTT. Protein product: CATRTGTSGRSTGELFF.

The CDR3 protein is CASSHRDYGEAFF. The CDR3 DNA follows: TGTGCCAGCAGCCATAGGGACTACGGTGAAGCTTTCTTT. The V call is TRBV3-1 (or the pseudogene TRBV3-2), the J call TRBJ1-1, with a tentative D call TRBD1 (5 bases). Deletions cut 3 bases from V and 7 bases from J, with 12 bases between. CDR1 is LGHDT and CDR2 is YNNKEL in the germline V gene (reference sequence). The CDR3 has 13 amino acids.

This clone was counted only a few times. V gene TRBV2 combines with J gene TRBJ2-7; D is undetermined. CDR3 length: 13 amino acids. Germline CDR1 is SNHLY and CDR2 is FYNNEI. Trimming left V 3 bases short and J 3 bases short, with 9 bases between. CDR3 bases: TGTGCCAGCAGTGACGACACCGACTACGAGCAGTACTTC. The encoded protein is CASSDDTDYEQYF. The whole variable domain, filled in from reference TRBV2 and TRBJ2-7, reads EPEVTQTPSHQVTQMGQEVILRCVPISNHLYFYWYRQILGQKVEFLVSFYNNEISEKSEIFDDQFSVERPDGSNFTLKIRSTKLEDSAMYFCASSDDTDYEQYFGPGTRLTVT.

The V call is TRBV7-9, the J call TRBJ2-1; 9 positions match TRBD2. This CDR3 is 17 amino acids long. V was pared by 5 bases and J by 3 bases, with 11 bases of the junction left unmatched. Germline lookup yields CDR1 SEHNR and CDR2 FQNEAQ (reference sequence). CDR3 nucleotides: TGTGCCAGCAGCCGCGTGGGGCTAGCGGGGCTCTACAATGAGCAGTTCTTC. Amino acids: CASSRVGLAGLYNEQFF.

The chain uses TRBV6-8 and TRBJ1-4; no firm D call. CDR1 and CDR2 (germline): MNHGY, SAAAGT. This CDR3 has 14 amino acids. Trimming pared 2 bases from V and 5 bases from J, leaving 9 bases between. This CDR3 is CASSYVRENEKLFF. For the CDR3, the DNA is TGTGCCAGCAGTTACGTACGAGAGAATGAAAAACTGTTTTTT.

This clone was seen more than once but under ten times. The rearrangement uses TRBV19 and TRBJ1-5; D is uncertain. CDR3 length equals 18 residues. Germline CDR1 and CDR2: LNHDA and SQIVND (reference sequence). V was shortened by 7 bases and J by 3 bases, with 25 bases between the two germline ends. CDR3 amino acids: CASTNGEGGWEFNQPQHF. As DNA, the CDR3 is TGTGCCAGTACCAACGGGGAGGGAGGCTGGGAATTCAATCAGCCCCAGCATTTT.

The chain combines TRBV28 with TRBJ2-7; TRBD1 agrees at 9 bases. The germline gives CDR1 MDHEN, CDR2 SYDVKM. Trimming cost V 3 bases and J 12 bases; bases outside gene matches: 6. The length of the CDR3 is 12 residues. The CDR3 DNA sequence: TGTGCCAGCAGTTTGGGACTGGACAGGGGGTACTTC. Protein sequence: CASSLGLDRGYF.

The V gene is TRBV9, the J gene TRBJ2-7; TRBD2 agrees at 8 bases. The V gene end was trimmed by 2 bases and the J gene end by 6 bases; junction bases not matched to a gene: 7. Germline assignment: CDR1 SGDLS and CDR2 YYNGEE. The CDR3 extends over 14 amino acids. The CDR3 nucleotides are TGTGCCAGCAGCGTTGGAGCGGGGGCAGGCGAGCAGTACTTC. It yields the protein CASSVGAGAGEQYF.

The chain joins TRBV4-1 to TRBJ2-5; 10 bases are shared with TRBD1. Looked up from germline, CDR1 is MGHRA and CDR2 is YSYEKL. V lost 0 bases and J lost 7; bases outside the gene matches: 11. There are 17 residues in the CDR3. This CDR3 is CASSQDRGQGVSVTQYF. CDR3 sequence (DNA): TGCGCCAGCAGCCAAGATCGCGGACAGGGGGTTTCGGTGACCCAGTACTTC.

A word on this clone: The CDR3 does not close with the conserved phenylalanine or tryptophan, likely indicating a read error. The DNA is left out, because the CDR3 cannot be placed on it with certainty; the CDR3 is given as TCRdb lists it. J is TRBJ2-7 and V is TRBV2; the table names TRBD2, a call not compared with the DNA. CDR1 SNHLY and CDR2 FYNNEI come from the germline V gene. The CDR3 totals 12 residues, both ends included. CDR3 protein: CASSGVAGALVA.

The genes are TRBV30 and TRBJ1-5, with D tentatively TRBD1 (5 bases). Germline CDR1 GTSNPN, CDR2 SVGIG (reference sequence). CDR3 size: 15 residues. V was cut by 2 bases and J by 8 bases, with 19 bases left in between. The CDR3 sequence: CAWSPGVGTWEPQHF. DNA of the CDR3: TGTGCCTGGAGTCCGGGGGTCGGGACTTGGGAGCCCCAGCATTTT. Complete variable domain (other parts from reference TRBV30 and TRBJ1-5): SQTIHQWPATLVQPVGSPLSLECTVEGTSNPNLYWYRQAAGRGLQLLFYSVGIGQISSEVPQNLSASRPQDRQFILSSKKLLLSDSGFYLCAWSPGVGTWEPQHFGDGTRLSIL.

This chain joins TRBV9 and TRBJ2-7; TRBD1 might be the D (6 bases). CDR1 is SGDLS and CDR2 is YYNGEE in the germline V gene. V lost 0 bases, J lost 4 bases, and 8 bases lay in between. CDR3 size: 13 residues. CDR3 loop: CASSVEQGYEQYF. The CDR3 DNA sequence: TGTGCCAGCAGCGTAGAACAGGGATACGAGCAGTACTTC.

The chain couples TRBV30 to TRBJ2-3; TRBD2 aligns across 9 bases. The V and J ends lost 3 bases and 9 bases, in that order; junction bases with no gene match: 4. The CDR3 loop spans 12 amino acids. Per germline, CDR1 GTSNPN and CDR2 SVGIG (reference sequence). CDR3 sequence reads: CAWSLAGATQYF. CDR3 coding DNA: TGTGCCTGGAGCTTAGCGGGGGCGACGCAGTATTTT.

V gene TRBV28 combines with J gene TRBJ1-2; 8 bases fit TRBD1. V was clipped by 6 bases and J by 7 bases; unmatched bases: 4. This CDR3 has 12 residues. CDR1 is MDHEN and CDR2 is SYDVKM in the germline V gene. CDR3 protein: CASSLDRGGYTF. The CDR3 DNA reads TGTGCCAGCAGCCTCGACAGGGGTGGCTACACCTTC.

The chain couples TRBV6-6 to TRBJ1-2, with D perhaps TRBD1 (5 bases). From germline, CDR1 is MNHNY and CDR2 SVGAGI (reference sequence). This CDR3 has 13 amino acids. V lost 8 bases and J lost 4, with 14 bases in between. In nucleotides, the CDR3 is TGTGCCAGCGGCTACCGGGGGAGCTATGGCTACACCTTC. Residues: CASGYRGSYGYTF.

This clone turned up a few times. The chain carries TRBV2 and TRBJ2-7, with TRBD1 matching over 8 bases. Per the germline V gene, CDR1 is SNHLY and CDR2 is FYNNEI. The J segment lost 0 bases and the V segment lost 5 bases, leaving 3 bases of the junction unmatched. This CDR3 has 14 amino acids. This CDR3 is CASSSDRVSYEQYF. CDR3 nucleotides: TGTGCCAGCAGTTCGGACAGGGTCTCCTACGAGCAGTACTTC.

The V call is TRBV28, the J call TRBJ2-7; the match to TRBD1 covers 8 bases. The CDR3 is 16 residues long. The germline CDR1 and CDR2 sequences are MDHEN and SYDVKM. The trim removed 5 bases at V and 5 bases at J, leaving 14 bases unmatched. Written as DNA, the CDR3 is TGTGCCAGCAGTCCGCCCAAGGACAGGGATGGGGACGAGCAGTACTTC. It is translated as CASSPPKDRDGDEQYF.